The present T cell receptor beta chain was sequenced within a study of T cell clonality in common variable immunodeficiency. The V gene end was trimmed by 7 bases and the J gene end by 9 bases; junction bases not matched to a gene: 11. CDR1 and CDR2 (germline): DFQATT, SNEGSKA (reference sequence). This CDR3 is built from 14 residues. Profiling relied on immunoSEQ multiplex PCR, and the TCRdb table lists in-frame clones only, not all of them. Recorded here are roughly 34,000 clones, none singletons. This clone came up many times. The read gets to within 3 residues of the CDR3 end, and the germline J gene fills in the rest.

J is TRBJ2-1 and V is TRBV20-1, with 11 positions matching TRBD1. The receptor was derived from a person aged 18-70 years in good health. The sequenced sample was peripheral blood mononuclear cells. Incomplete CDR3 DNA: TGCAGTGGGTCCCGGGACAGGGGGGTATCTGAG. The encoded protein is CSGSRDRGVSE. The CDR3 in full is CSGSRDRGVSEQFF.